The entry below gives a single T cell receptor (beta chain) sequence along with its context. The data originate from a study of blood T cell repertoires in COVID-19. The Seattle site enrolled patients during active infection and followed them longitudinally. The length of the CDR3 is 14 residues. With 1 base removed from V and 6 bases from J, the gap between germline ends came to 12 bases. CDR1 and CDR2 from the germline V gene are MGHRA and YSYEKL. This table comes from immunoSEQ multiplex PCR, and its TCRdb copy is limited to in-frame clones, with some not included. This sample yields around 200,000 clones, of which around 84% are seen a single time; 14% belongs to the top ten.

The sequenced material came from peripheral blood. The V call is TRBV4-1, the J call TRBJ1-2; D perhaps matches TRBD1 (6 bases). The TCR comes from a woman between 70 and 85 years old with COVID-19, enrolled during active disease. This chain's CDR3 is CASSQVGTLHGYTF. The DNA of the CDR3 is TGCGCCAGCAGCCAAGTCGGGACACTGCATGGCTACACCTTC.